This TCR beta chain was profiled in a study of identical twins. TCRdb reprocessed the 5' RACE reads with MiXCR, giving one entry per CDR3 protein. The sample includes hundreds of thousands of distinct CDR3 sequences, 6.5% to 8.5% seen only once; the top ten take 1.9%. This clonotype occurred a few times. This sample was also put to use in a study of yellow fever vaccine responses in identical twins.

This receptor was taken from a woman aged 18-35 years in good health. Sequenced sample: memory (CD45RO+) T cells sorted from blood.

The CDR3 loop is CASSQRPVGGGSGELFF. The CDR3 DNA reads as TGCGCCAGCAGCCAACGTCCCGTCGGGGGCGGGAGCGGGGAGCTGTTTTTT. This chain links TRBV4-3 with TRBJ2-2, with a weak D call TRBD2 (7 bases). This CDR3 spans 17 amino acids. V shed 2 bases and J shed 7 bases, with 20 bases lying between them. The germline CDR1 and CDR2 sequences are LGHNA and YSLEER.